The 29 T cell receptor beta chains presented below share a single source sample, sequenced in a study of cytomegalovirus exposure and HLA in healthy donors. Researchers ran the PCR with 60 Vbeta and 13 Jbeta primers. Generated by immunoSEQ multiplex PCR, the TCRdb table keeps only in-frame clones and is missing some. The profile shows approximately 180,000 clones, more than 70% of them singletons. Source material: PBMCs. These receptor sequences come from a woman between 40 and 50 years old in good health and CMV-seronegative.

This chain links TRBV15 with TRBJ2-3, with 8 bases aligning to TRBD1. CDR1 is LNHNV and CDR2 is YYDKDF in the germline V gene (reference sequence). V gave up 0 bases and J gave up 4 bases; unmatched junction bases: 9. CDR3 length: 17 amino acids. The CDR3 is CATSRDFTGGVADTQYF. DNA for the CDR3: TGTGCCACCAGCAGAGATTTTACAGGGGGTGTCGCAGATACGCAGTATTTT.

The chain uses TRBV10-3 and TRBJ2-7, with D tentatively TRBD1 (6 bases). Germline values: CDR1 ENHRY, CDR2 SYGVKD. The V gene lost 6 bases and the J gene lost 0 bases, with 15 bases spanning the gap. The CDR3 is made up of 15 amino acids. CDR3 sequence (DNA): TGTGCCATCAGCCCGGGACAACCAAGCTCCTACGAGCAGTACTTC. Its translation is CAISPGQPSSYEQYF.

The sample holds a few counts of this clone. The CDR3 DNA is TGCGCCAGCAGCCAAGATATTGACTTTTACAATGAGCAGTTCTTC. Encoded protein: CASSQDIDFYNEQFF. The chain employs TRBV4-3 and TRBJ2-1, with D hard to call. CDR1 is LGHNA and CDR2 is YSLEER in the germline V gene. V was pared by 0 bases and J by 4 bases, with 10 bases between. There are 15 residues in the CDR3.

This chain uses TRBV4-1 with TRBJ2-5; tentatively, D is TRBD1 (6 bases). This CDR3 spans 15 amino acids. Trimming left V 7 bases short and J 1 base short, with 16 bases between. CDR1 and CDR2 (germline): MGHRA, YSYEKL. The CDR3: CASTASGTSQETQYF. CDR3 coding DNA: TGCGCCAGCACCGCTTCCGGGACATCCCAAGAGACCCAGTACTTC.

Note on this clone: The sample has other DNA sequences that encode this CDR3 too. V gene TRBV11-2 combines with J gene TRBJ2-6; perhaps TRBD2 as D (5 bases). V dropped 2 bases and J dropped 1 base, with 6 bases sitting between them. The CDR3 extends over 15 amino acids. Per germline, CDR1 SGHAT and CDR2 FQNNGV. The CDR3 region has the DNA TGTGCCAGCAGCTTAAGAGGGTCTGGGGCCAACGTCCTGACTTTC. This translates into CASSLRGSGANVLTF.

The DNA of the CDR3 is TGTGCCAGCAGCCGCAATCAGGGGGCTGGGACTGAAGCTTTCTTT. This codes for CASSRNQGAGTEAFF. V usage is TRBV7-2 and J usage is TRBJ1-1, with TRBD1 identical over 8 bases. The trim removed 5 bases at V and 5 bases at J, leaving 10 bases unmatched. Germline V gene sequence: CDR1 SGHTA, CDR2 FQGNSA. The CDR3 has 15 amino acids.

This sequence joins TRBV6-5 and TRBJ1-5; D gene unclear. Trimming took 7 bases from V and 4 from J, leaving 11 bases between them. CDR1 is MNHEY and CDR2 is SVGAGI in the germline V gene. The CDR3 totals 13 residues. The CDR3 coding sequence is TGTGCCAGCACCAGGTCCCGAAATCAGCCCCAGCATTTT. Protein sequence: CASTRSRNQPQHF.

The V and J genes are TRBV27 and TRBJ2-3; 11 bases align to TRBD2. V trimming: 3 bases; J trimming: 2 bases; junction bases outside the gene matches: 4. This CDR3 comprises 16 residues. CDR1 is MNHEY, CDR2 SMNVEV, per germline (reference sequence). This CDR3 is CASSFQGLAVTDTQYF. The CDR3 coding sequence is TGTGCCAGCAGTTTCCAGGGACTAGCGGTCACAGATACGCAGTATTTT.

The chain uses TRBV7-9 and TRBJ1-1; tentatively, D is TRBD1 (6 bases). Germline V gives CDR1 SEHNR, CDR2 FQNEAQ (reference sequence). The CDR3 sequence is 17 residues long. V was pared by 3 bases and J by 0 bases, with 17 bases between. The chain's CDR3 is CASSFPLGAALNTEAFF. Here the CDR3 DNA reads TGTGCCAGCAGCTTTCCCCTGGGGGCAGCATTGAACACTGAAGCTTTCTTT.

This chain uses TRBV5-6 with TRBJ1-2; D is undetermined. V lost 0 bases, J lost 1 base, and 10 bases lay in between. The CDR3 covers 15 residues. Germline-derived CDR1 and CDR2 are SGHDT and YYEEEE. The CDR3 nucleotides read TGTGCCAGCAGCTTGGGGCAGTTGAATAACTATGGCTACACCTTC. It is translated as CASSLGQLNNYGYTF.

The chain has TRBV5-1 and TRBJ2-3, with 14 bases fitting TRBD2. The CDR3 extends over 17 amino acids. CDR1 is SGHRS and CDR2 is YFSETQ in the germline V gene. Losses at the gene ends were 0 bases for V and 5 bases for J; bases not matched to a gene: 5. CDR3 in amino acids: CASSLEGLAGVGDTQYF. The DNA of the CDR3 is TGCGCCAGCAGCTTGGAGGGACTAGCGGGAGTAGGAGATACGCAGTATTTT. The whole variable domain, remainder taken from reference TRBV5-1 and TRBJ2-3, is KAGVTQTPRYLIKTRGQQVTLSCSPISGHRSVSWYQQTPGQGLQFLFEYFSETQRNKGNFPGRFSGRQFSNSRSEMNVSTLELGDSALYLCASSLEGLAGVGDTQYFGPGTRLTVL.

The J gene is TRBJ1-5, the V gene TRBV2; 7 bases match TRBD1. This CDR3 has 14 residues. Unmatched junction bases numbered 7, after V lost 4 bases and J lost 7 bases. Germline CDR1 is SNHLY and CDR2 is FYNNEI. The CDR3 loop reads CASSGQGRRQPQHF. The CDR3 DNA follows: TGTGCCAGCAGTGGACAGGGTCGAAGGCAGCCCCAGCATTTT.

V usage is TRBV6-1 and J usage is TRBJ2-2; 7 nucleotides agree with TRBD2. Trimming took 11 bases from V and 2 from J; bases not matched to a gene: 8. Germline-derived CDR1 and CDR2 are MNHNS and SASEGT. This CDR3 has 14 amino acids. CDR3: CAATAGPNTGELFF. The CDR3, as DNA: TGTGCCGCCACAGCGGGACCAAACACCGGGGAGCTGTTTTTT.

The CDR3 reads CASSLGGEETQYF. As DNA, the CDR3 is TGCGCCAGCAGCTTGGGGGGGGAAGAGACCCAGTACTTC. The chain combines TRBV5-1 with TRBJ2-5; D possibly corresponds to TRBD2 (6 bases). The V and J ends lost 0 bases and 3 bases respectively, with 6 bases between them. Germline lookup yields CDR1 SGHRS and CDR2 YFSETQ. The CDR3 runs to 13 residues.

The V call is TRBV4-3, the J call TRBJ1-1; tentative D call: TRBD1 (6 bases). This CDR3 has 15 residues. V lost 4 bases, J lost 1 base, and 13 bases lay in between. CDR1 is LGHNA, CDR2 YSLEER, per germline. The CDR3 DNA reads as TGCGCCAGCAGCCGGAACAGGGTATCGAACACTGAAGCTTTCTTT. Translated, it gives CASSRNRVSNTEAFF.

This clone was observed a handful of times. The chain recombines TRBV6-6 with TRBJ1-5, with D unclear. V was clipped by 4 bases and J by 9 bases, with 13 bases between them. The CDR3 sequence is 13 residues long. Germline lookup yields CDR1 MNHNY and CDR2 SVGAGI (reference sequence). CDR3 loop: CASSSTTRGPQHF. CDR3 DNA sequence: TGTGCCAGCAGTTCAACAACCCGAGGGCCCCAGCATTTT.

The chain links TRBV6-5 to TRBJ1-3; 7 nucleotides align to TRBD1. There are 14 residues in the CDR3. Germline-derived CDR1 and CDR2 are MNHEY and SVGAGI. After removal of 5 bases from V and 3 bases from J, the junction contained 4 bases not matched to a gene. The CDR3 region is CASSGTDIGNTIYF. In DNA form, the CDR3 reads TGTGCCAGCAGTGGGACAGACATTGGAAACACCATATATTTT.

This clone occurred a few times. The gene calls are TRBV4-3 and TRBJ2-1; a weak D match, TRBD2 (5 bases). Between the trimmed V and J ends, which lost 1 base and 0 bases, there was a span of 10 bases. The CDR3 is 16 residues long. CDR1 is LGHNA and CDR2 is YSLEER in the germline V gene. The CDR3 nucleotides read TGCGCCAGCAGCCAAGTTACGGGGAGCTCCTACAATGAGCAGTTCTTC. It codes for CASSQVTGSSYNEQFF.

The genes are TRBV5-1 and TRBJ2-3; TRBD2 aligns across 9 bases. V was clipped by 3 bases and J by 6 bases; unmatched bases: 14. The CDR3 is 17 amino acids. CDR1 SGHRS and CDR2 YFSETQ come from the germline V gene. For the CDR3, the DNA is TGCGCCAGCAGCTCTTGGGGTCAGGGACTAGCAGAGGATACGCAGTATTTT. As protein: CASSSWGQGLAEDTQYF.

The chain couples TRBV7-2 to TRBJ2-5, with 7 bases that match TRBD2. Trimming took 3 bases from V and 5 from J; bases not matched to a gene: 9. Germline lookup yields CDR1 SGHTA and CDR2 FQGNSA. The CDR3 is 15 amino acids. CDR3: CASSFRAGRLETQYF. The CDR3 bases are TGTGCCAGCAGCTTTCGAGCGGGACGGCTGGAGACCCAGTACTTC.

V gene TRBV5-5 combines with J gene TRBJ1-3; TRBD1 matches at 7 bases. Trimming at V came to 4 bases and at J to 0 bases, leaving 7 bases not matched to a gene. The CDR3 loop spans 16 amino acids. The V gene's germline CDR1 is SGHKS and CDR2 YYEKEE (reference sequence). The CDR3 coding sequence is TGTGCCAGCAGCAGACCGGGACAGTTCTCTGGAAACACCATATATTTT. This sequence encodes CASSRPGQFSGNTIYF.

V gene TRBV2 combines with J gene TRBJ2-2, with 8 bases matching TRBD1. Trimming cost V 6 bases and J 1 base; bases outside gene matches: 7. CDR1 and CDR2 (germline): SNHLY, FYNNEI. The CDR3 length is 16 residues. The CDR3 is CASRQPGTGNTGELFF. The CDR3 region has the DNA TGTGCCAGCAGGCAACCCGGGACAGGGAACACCGGGGAGCTGTTTTTT.

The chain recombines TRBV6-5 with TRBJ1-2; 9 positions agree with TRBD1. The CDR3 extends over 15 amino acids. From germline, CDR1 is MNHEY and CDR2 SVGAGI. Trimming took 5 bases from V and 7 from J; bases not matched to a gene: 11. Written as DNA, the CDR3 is TGTGCCAGCAGTCAGGCGACAGGGGGACTTAGTGGCTACACCTTC. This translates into CASSQATGGLSGYTF.

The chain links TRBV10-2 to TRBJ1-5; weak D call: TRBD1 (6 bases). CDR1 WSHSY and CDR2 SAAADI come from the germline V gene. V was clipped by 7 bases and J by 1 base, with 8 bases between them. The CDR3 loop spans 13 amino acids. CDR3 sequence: CASTGTSNQPQHF. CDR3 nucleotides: TGCGCCAGCACAGGGACAAGCAATCAGCCCCAGCATTTT.

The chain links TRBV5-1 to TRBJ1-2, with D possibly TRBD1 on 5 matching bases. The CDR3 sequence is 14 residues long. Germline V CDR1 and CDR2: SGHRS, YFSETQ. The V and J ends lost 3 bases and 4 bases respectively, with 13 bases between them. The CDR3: CASSSGEGRYGYTF. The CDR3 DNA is TGCGCCAGCAGCTCCGGGGAGGGGCGCTATGGCTACACCTTC. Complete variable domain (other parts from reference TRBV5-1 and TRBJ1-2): KAGVTQTPRYLIKTRGQQVTLSCSPISGHRSVSWYQQTPGQGLQFLFEYFSETQRNKGNFPGRFSGRQFSNSRSEMNVSTLELGDSALYLCASSSGEGRYGYTFGSGTRLTVV.

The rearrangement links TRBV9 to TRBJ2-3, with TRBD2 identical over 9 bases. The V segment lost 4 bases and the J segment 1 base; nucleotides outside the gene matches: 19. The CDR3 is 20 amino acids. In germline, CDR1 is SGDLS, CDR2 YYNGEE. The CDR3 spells CASSLTKEKLAGPRTDTQYF. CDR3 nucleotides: TGTGCCAGCAGCCTGACCAAAGAAAAGCTAGCGGGACCCCGCACAGATACGCAGTATTTT. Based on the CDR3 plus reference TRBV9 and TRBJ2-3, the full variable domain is DSGVTQTPKHLITATGQRVTLRCSPRSGDLSVYWYQQSLDQGLQFLIQYYNGEERAKGNILERFSAQQFPDLHSELNLSSLELGDSALYFCASSLTKEKLAGPRTDTQYFGPGTRLTVL.

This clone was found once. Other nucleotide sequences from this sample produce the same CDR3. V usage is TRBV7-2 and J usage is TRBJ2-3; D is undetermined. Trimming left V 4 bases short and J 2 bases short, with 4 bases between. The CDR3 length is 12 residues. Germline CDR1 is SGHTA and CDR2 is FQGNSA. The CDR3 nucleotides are TGTGCCAGCAGCTCCAACACAGATACGCAGTATTTT. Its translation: CASSSNTDTQYF.

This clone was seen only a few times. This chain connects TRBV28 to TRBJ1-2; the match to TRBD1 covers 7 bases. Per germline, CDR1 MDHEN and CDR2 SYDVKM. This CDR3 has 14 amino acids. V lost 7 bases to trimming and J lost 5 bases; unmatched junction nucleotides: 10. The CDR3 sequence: CASTFQGGGYGYTF. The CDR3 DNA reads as TGTGCCAGCACCTTCCAGGGGGGCGGATATGGCTACACCTTC.

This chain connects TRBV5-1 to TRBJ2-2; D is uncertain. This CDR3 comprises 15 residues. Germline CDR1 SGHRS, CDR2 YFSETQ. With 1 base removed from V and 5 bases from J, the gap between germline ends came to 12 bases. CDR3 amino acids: CASSLRSDSTGELFF. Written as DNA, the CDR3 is TGCGCCAGCAGCTTGCGGTCAGACTCAACCGGGGAGCTGTTTTTT.